The 28 T cell receptor beta chains in this list originate from one sample, sequenced in a study of shared clonotypes between healthy human individuals. Repertoires were generated with immunoSEQ multiplex PCR, while TCRdb's copy carries only in-frame clones and drops some. The repertoire holds some 2,000,000 clones, with approximately 95% as singletons. CD45RO-negative cells were positively selected for CCR7, leaving out terminally differentiated effector memory CD45RA+ cells. The material sequenced was naive CD8+ T cells sorted from blood. The receptors were sampled from a man between 18 and 35 years old in good health.

The rearrangement uses TRBV5-8 and TRBJ2-2; D call uncertain. This CDR3 is 15 amino acids long. CDR1 and CDR2 from the germline V gene are SGHTS and YDEGEE. Trimming stripped 2 bases from V and 5 bases from J, with 13 bases between. CDR3 region: CASSLIAWGTGELFF. The CDR3 DNA is TGTGCCAGCAGCTTAATCGCTTGGGGAACCGGGGAGCTGTTTTTT.

The sample holds a few counts of this clone. The chain links TRBV7-9 to TRBJ2-3; no definite D call. Trimming removed 6 bases at V and 3 bases at J, with 13 bases between. Germline-derived CDR1 and CDR2 are SEHNR and FQNEAQ (reference sequence). The CDR3 runs to 14 residues. CDR3 region: CASRGNYLTDTQYF. CDR3 in DNA: TGTGCCAGCAGAGGGAATTACCTGACAGATACGCAGTATTTT.

J is TRBJ2-7 and V is TRBV4-1; D perhaps matches TRBD2 (6 bases). This CDR3 has 13 residues. V lost 3 bases, J lost 5 bases, and 11 bases lay in between. CDR1 is MGHRA and CDR2 is YSYEKL in the germline V gene. DNA for the CDR3: TGCGCCAGCAGCCAGATGACTAGTAACGAGCAGTACTTC. It translates to CASSQMTSNEQYF.

The sample holds a few counts of this clone. Other DNA variants within this sample encode the same CDR3. V is TRBV5-1 and J is TRBJ2-7; TRBD1 might be the D (5 bases). The germline V and J ends were trimmed by 0 bases and 5 bases, with 6 bases remaining between them. Germline lookup yields CDR1 SGHRS and CDR2 YFSETQ. CDR3 length: 12 residues. CDR3 in amino acids: CASSLVGDEQYF. As DNA, the CDR3 is TGCGCCAGCAGCTTGGTAGGGGACGAGCAGTACTTC.

This chain links TRBV6-6 with TRBJ2-1; D unclear. Trimming pared 5 bases from V and 1 base from J, leaving 15 bases between. Germline CDR1 and CDR2: MNHNY and SVGAGI (reference sequence). This CDR3 region has 16 residues. The CDR3 nucleotides are TGTGCCAGCAGTCACCAGTTCCGACTTTCCTACAATGAGCAGTTCTTC. It is translated as CASSHQFRLSYNEQFF.

The rearrangement joins TRBV2 to TRBJ1-5; maybe TRBD1 (6 bases). Per germline, CDR1 SNHLY and CDR2 FYNNEI. The V and J ends lost 5 bases and 3 bases respectively, with 14 bases between them. The CDR3 is 15 amino acids. This chain's CDR3 is CASSSGAGINQPQHF. CDR3 in DNA: TGTGCCAGCAGTTCAGGGGCTGGAATCAATCAGCCCCAGCATTTT.

V usage is TRBV6-5 and J usage is TRBJ1-1; weak D call: TRBD1 (6 bases). V was trimmed by 4 bases and J by 1 base, leaving 13 bases between them. Per the germline V gene, CDR1 is MNHEY and CDR2 is SVGAGI. The CDR3 contains 15 residues. The CDR3 DNA sequence: TGTGCCAGCAGTTGGTTACAGGGTACGAACACTGAAGCTTTCTTT. This codes for CASSWLQGTNTEAFF.

This clone was seen a single time. The J gene is TRBJ2-7, the V gene TRBV13, with TRBD1 matching 11 bases. Germline values: CDR1 PRHDT, CDR2 FYEKMQ (reference sequence). The trim removed 4 bases at V and 7 bases at J, leaving 9 bases unmatched. The CDR3 totals 15 residues. CDR3 sequence (DNA): TGTGCCAGCAGCTCCACCACCTGGGACAGGGGGGAGCAGTACTTC. It translates to CASSSTTWDRGEQYF.

This chain uses TRBV19 with TRBJ1-1; D unclear. The CDR3 has 14 amino acids. With 5 bases removed from V and 11 bases from J, the gap between germline ends came to 21 bases. CDR1 LNHDA and CDR2 SQIVND come from the germline V gene (reference sequence). The CDR3 coding sequence is TGTGCCAGTAGTTGGGGTGAGGGAATATCCTCTGCTTTCTTT. It translates to CASSWGEGISSAFF.

With regard to this clone: The same CDR3 can be traced to other DNA sequences in this sample. The V gene is TRBV4-1, the J gene TRBJ1-2; tentatively, D is TRBD1 (5 bases). V was clipped by 1 base and J by 2 bases, with 5 bases between them. This CDR3 has 13 amino acids. Germline CDR1 MGHRA, CDR2 YSYEKL. The CDR3 sequence: CASSQGGNYGYTF. In DNA form, the CDR3 reads TGCGCCAGCAGCCAAGGGGGGAACTATGGCTACACCTTC.

The gene calls are TRBV5-6 and TRBJ2-2; D not certain. The germline V gene has CDR1 SGHDT and CDR2 YYEEEE. CDR3 length: 15 residues. V shed 4 bases and J shed 0 bases, with 10 bases lying between them. The CDR3 DNA sequence: TGTGCCAGCAGCCCATACACAGCGAACACCGGGGAGCTGTTTTTT. Translated, it gives CASSPYTANTGELFF. Using reference TRBV5-6 and TRBJ2-2 for the parts outside the CDR3, the full variable domain is DAGVTQSPTHLIKTRGQQVTLRCSPKSGHDTVSWYQQALGQGPQFIFQYYEEEERQRGNFPDRFSGHQFPNYSSELNVNALLLGDSALYLCASSPYTANTGELFFGEGSRLTVL.

The chain carries TRBV19 and TRBJ1-5; 7 positions match TRBD1. The CDR3 loop spans 15 amino acids. V was pared by 3 bases and J by 0 bases, with 2 bases of the junction left unmatched. The germline CDR1 and CDR2 sequences are LNHDA and SQIVND (reference sequence). CDR3 DNA sequence: TGTGCCAGTAGTATTTGGACAGGTAGCAATCAGCCCCAGCATTTT. Its translation is CASSIWTGSNQPQHF.

A single count supports this clone. The V gene is TRBV10-2, the J gene TRBJ2-5; D remains ambiguous. The germline V and J ends were trimmed by 5 bases and 8 bases, with 12 bases remaining between them. The CDR3 has 12 amino acids. Germline V CDR1 and CDR2: WSHSY, SAAADI. The CDR3 coding sequence is TGCGCCAGCAGTTTCTCAAGAGGAACCCAGTACTTC. Translated, it gives CASSFSRGTQYF.

The genes are TRBV11-2 and TRBJ2-2; TRBD2 matches at 8 bases. V lost 3 bases to trimming and J lost 0 bases; unmatched junction nucleotides: 3. This CDR3 region has 16 residues. The germline gives CDR1 SGHAT, CDR2 FQNNGV. Written as DNA, the CDR3 is TGTGCCAGCAGCTTTCTAGCGGGTACGAACACCGGGGAGCTGTTTTTT. Protein product: CASSFLAGTNTGELFF.

This chain connects TRBV7-9 to TRBJ2-1; 7 bases are a match to TRBD2. V shed 2 bases and J 2 bases; nucleotides not matched to a gene: 6. Germline lookup yields CDR1 SEHNR and CDR2 FQNEAQ (reference sequence). This CDR3 contains 16 residues. The CDR3 sequence: CASSLTERGPYNEQFF. The CDR3 DNA reads as TGTGCCAGCAGCTTAACGGAGCGGGGTCCCTACAATGAGCAGTTCTTC.

V usage is TRBV29-1 and J usage is TRBJ1-1; possibly TRBD1 for D (5 bases). The germline V gene has CDR1 SQVTM and CDR2 ANQGSEA. Between the trimmed V and J ends, which lost 3 bases and 0 bases, there was a span of 11 bases. The CDR3 is 14 amino acids. The CDR3 loop is CSVDRAGMNTEAFF. The CDR3 coding sequence is TGCAGCGTTGATCGGGCAGGGATGAACACTGAAGCTTTCTTT.

V and J are TRBV27 and TRBJ2-6; 7 bases map to TRBD1. In germline, CDR1 is MNHEY, CDR2 SMNVEV (reference sequence). With 4 bases clipped from V and 0 bases from J, the junction kept 6 bases outside the gene matches. This CDR3 has 17 amino acids. This chain's CDR3 is CASSSRDRSSGANVLTF. The DNA of the CDR3 is TGTGCCAGCAGTTCCCGGGACAGATCCTCTGGGGCCAACGTCCTGACTTTC. The complete variable domain, with remaining parts taken from reference TRBV27 and TRBJ2-6, reads EAQVTQNPRYLITVTGKKLTVTCSQNMNHEYMSWYRQDPGLGLRQIYYSMNVEVTDKGDVPEGYKVSRKEKRNFPLILESPSPNQTSLYFCASSSRDRSSGANVLTFGAGSRLTVL.

This chain connects TRBV11-2 to TRBJ2-3, with D tentatively TRBD2 (5 bases). Trimming took 1 base from V and 4 from J, leaving 12 bases between them. Germline lookup yields CDR1 SGHAT and CDR2 FQNNGV. This CDR3 comprises 15 residues. In DNA, the CDR3 is TGTGCCAGCAGCTTAGGCGGTAGCGTCGCAGATACGCAGTATTTT. This gives the protein CASSLGGSVADTQYF.

With respect to this clone: Other DNA sequences in this specimen translate into the identical CDR3. J is TRBJ1-1 and V is TRBV28, with D hard to call. The V end lost 3 bases, the J end lost 5 bases, and 4 bases lay between the germline ends. Germline-derived CDR1 and CDR2 are MDHEN and SYDVKM. The CDR3 has 11 amino acids. The CDR3 nucleotides read TGTGCCAGCAGTTTGGGTACTGAAGCTTTCTTT. Encoded protein: CASSLGTEAFF.

The V and J genes are TRBV9 and TRBJ1-1, with D possibly being TRBD1 (5 bases). The CDR3 runs to 14 residues. Trimming cost V 3 bases and J 5 bases, with 14 bases left between them. Germline V gives CDR1 SGDLS, CDR2 YYNGEE. The CDR3 sequence is CASSEGFLRTEAFF. The CDR3 bases are TGTGCCAGCAGCGAGGGGTTCCTTAGGACTGAAGCTTTCTTT.

This chain uses TRBV29-1 with TRBJ2-1, with 7 bases aligning to TRBD1. The V segment lost 4 bases and the J segment 0 bases; nucleotides outside the gene matches: 9. The CDR3 contains 16 residues. Germline-derived CDR1 and CDR2 are SQVTM and ANQGSEA. CDR3 residues: CSVANFRTGSYNEQFF. The CDR3 DNA sequence: TGCAGCGTTGCAAATTTCAGGACAGGCTCCTACAATGAGCAGTTCTTC.

The CDR3 loop is CASSHGVVEQFF. CDR3 in DNA: TGCGCCAGCAGCCATGGCGTTGTTGAGCAGTTCTTC. This sequence joins TRBV4-1 and TRBJ2-1; no clear D. Germline CDR1 is MGHRA and CDR2 is YSYEKL. This CDR3 is built from 12 residues. The V end was cut by 3 bases, the J end by 9 bases, with 9 bases between.

The rearrangement joins TRBV4-1 to TRBJ1-1; no firm D call. The CDR3 spans 14 residues. Germline lookup yields CDR1 MGHRA and CDR2 YSYEKL. The germline V and J ends were trimmed by 2 bases and 4 bases, with 11 bases remaining between them. Here the CDR3 reads CASSQLPDGTEAFF. For the CDR3, the DNA is TGCGCCAGCAGCCAACTCCCCGACGGCACTGAAGCTTTCTTT.

As DNA, the CDR3 is TGTGCCAGCAGCCTCGACGGTAATAGCAATCAGCCCCAGCATTTT. It is translated as CASSLDGNSNQPQHF. The rearrangement uses TRBV7-3 and TRBJ1-5; D ambiguous. CDR1 and CDR2 from the germline V gene are SGHTA and FQGTGA. The CDR3 contains 15 residues. The V gene lost 5 bases and the J gene lost 0 bases, with 11 bases spanning the gap. The entire variable domain, with the rest obtained from reference TRBV7-3 and TRBJ1-5, is as follows: GAGVSQTPSNKVTEKGKYVELRCDPISGHTALYWYRQSLGQGPEFLIYFQGTGAADDSGLPNDRFFAVRPEGSVSTLKIQRTERGDSAVYLCASSLDGNSNQPQHFGDGTRLSIL.

The chain carries TRBV4-2 and TRBJ1-3; D remains ambiguous. The CDR3 extends over 11 amino acids. The germline V and J ends were trimmed by 2 bases and 6 bases, with 2 bases remaining between them. CDR1 and CDR2 (germline): LGHNA, YNFKEQ. CDR3 protein: CASSQQNTIYF. The CDR3 DNA sequence: TGTGCCAGCAGCCAACAAAACACCATATATTTT.

V and J are TRBV6-1 and TRBJ2-5; D ambiguous. V lost 6 bases to trimming and J lost 5 bases, with 7 bases between them. From germline, CDR1 is MNHNS and CDR2 SASEGT. The CDR3 is 11 amino acids. The CDR3 DNA sequence: TGTGCCAGCAGGGCCGGGGAGACCCAGTACTTC. Protein: CASRAGETQYF.

The chain has TRBV2 and TRBJ2-5; unclear D gene. The germline V and J ends were trimmed by 2 bases and 0 bases, with 16 bases remaining between them. CDR3 size: 17 residues. Per the germline V gene, CDR1 is SNHLY and CDR2 is FYNNEI. The CDR3 nucleotides read TGTGCCAGCAGTGAAATGGTCGTCAGACTTTACCAAGAGACCCAGTACTTC. This encodes CASSEMVVRLYQETQYF.

This clone was seen once. This chain joins TRBV4-3 and TRBJ2-1; 9 nucleotides agree with TRBD2. V trimming: 3 bases; J trimming: 3 bases; junction bases outside the gene matches: 9. Germline V CDR1 and CDR2: LGHNA, YSLEER. CDR3 length: 17 amino acids. The CDR3 sequence is CASSHLGREGVYNEQFF. CDR3 nucleotide sequence: TGCGCCAGCAGCCATTTGGGGCGGGAGGGGGTCTACAATGAGCAGTTCTTC.